Sequencing of this TCR beta chain was carried out in a study of blood T cells in healthy people across ages. Study details: Per two T cells, template switching captured roughly one barcoded beta molecule.

A second about 6 to 12 cycle PCR used barcoded and J-beta primers. MiXCR, applied by TCRdb to the 5' RACE reads, yields one record per CDR3 protein. This sample yields about 800,000 distinct CDR3 sequences, of which 20% to 25% are seen a single time; 3% to 4.5% belongs to the top ten. With V trimmed by 6 bases and J by 9 bases, 21 bases remained unmatched. The germline V gene encodes CDR1 MNHEY and CDR2 SMNVEV (reference sequence). The CDR3 runs 18 residues. This clonotype was picked up a small number of times. The same sample was also used in a study of T cells of mothers and their children.

The J gene is TRBJ2-1, the V gene TRBV27; TRBD1 matches 9 bases. The sequenced sample was blood. This receptor was obtained from a boy between 5 and 17 years old in good health. As DNA, the CDR3 is TGTGCCAGCAGCATCCCCGAAAATTCGGGACAGGGTATAGGTGAGCAGTTCTTC. This translates into CASSIPENSGQGIGEQFF.